This T cell receptor (beta chain) was retrieved from a study of cytomegalovirus exposure and HLA in healthy donors (dated by TCRdb to the late 2010s). Broadly, across the study: An earlier analysis of more than 550 of the donors reported under 300 Gb of sequence data and roughly 120 million unique TCR beta sequences obtained from around 170 million T cells. Along with the roughly 670-subject first cohort, a separate validation cohort of over 90 different subjects was used. The study was designed to test whether signatures of past pathogen exposure could be identified by cataloging public T cell receptors. Roughly five DR-DQ haplotypes were handled as single units for association and clustering, since linkage in the cohort was strong. Donor age, sex, ethnicity and CMV serostatus were compiled together with the repertoire data. In the later analysis, no new phenotypic data were used to find candidate immune exposures; instead, reliance was placed on TCR beta sequences and their occurrence across donors. Among roughly 400 genotyped donors of the cohort, an average of around 240,000 unique TCR beta nucleotide sequences was sequenced per donor, of which 15% to 20% were non-productive. An earlier analysis of nearly 600 of the donors applied high-throughput TCR beta sequencing to assess whether each TCR beta V gene segment acted as functional or pseudogenic. The number of typed donors differed by locus: about 620-640 for A, B, C, DRB1 and DQB1; approximately 520 for DQA1; roughly 600 for DPA1; and some 450 for DPB1. Genome-wide SNP genotypes for about 55% of the roughly 670 donors were used in a later genetic analysis, which treated that subset as a discovery cohort. The study combined high-throughput TCR immunosequencing, statistical association of individual TCRs with disease status, and machine learning to predict cytomegalovirus infection status. In a later analysis, previously published TCR beta repertoires from 666 donors were re-analyzed and high-resolution HLA genotyping was added so that TCR occurrence patterns could be studied. All discovery cohort repertoires had been generated using a single sequencing platform. HLA typing included class I and class II loci at four-digit resolution. The study profiled the T cell repertoires of fewer than 850 subjects by immunosequencing and related them to cytomegalovirus serostatus. Among the roughly 390 genotyped donors, about 85% belonged to the genetic ancestry cluster associated with self-reported Caucasian donors. An early release covering roughly 600 HLA-typed donors comprised about 310 gigabases of sequencing data and 85 million or so unique TCR sequences. Summary of the overall study and its limitations: A few of the identified cytomegalovirus-associated TCR beta chains were confirmed in vitro to be specific for cytomegalovirus antigens. According to a later analysis, most CMV-associated TCR beta chains appeared to be HLA-restricted, and the HLA associations seemed to be driven largely by CMV exposure. In an earlier analysis of a few hundred of the donors, most TCR beta V segments were observed in productive rearrangements about 87% or about 30% of the time, broadly matching IMGT annotations. Roughly uniform sequencing depth across donors was assumed in presence/absence analyses, although this assumption may not hold. Correlated functional status among segregating V segments might reflect linkage disequilibrium, but an unknown experimental factor could not be ruled out. At a false discovery rate of 0.05, a later analysis linked around 17,000 TCR beta sequences to specific HLA alleles. An association between a missense DCLRE1C variant and V-gene and J-gene trimming of TCR beta chains was found in a later genetic analysis and replicated in an independent cohort. A further reported finding was that TCR beta sequences accurately predicted the HLA-A and HLA-B alleles for most subjects in the first cohort. Because counts were too low, under 20 rarely observed V segments, including chromosome 9 orphons, were left out of the earlier analysis of a few hundred of the donors. Across donors, most TCR sequences were observed very rarely, whereas some public TCRs were present in many individuals. Cytomegalovirus status was reported to be diagnosed by the classifier with high specificity and sensitivity in both the original and validation cohorts. Because HLA typing was missing for some donors at each locus, association tests included only the typed subset. A cluster of highly shared sequence variants was judged likely to be a technical artifact of the sequencing pipeline. A total of fewer than 200 TCR beta chains were listed by the study as associated with cytomegalovirus. A later analysis found that TCR association rates varied across HLA loci, with DRB1 alleles showing the most associated TCRs and HLA-C alleles the fewest. In a later genetic analysis, fewer N-insertions in productive TCRs were reported among donors in an Asian-associated ancestry cluster than the roughly 700-donor mean. Assigning TCR associations to individual alleles was difficult when HLA alleles, especially DR and DQ, strongly co-occurred. The 87-base-pair reads could not distinguish some IMGT-functional V segments, including TRBV6-2 and TRBV6-3, so those segments were excluded. This cohort had only TCR beta chains sequenced, and the lack of alpha or paired-chain data limited which features could be detected. For the cohort, immune exposure information was limited to CMV serostatus. In a later analysis, several top co-occurrence clusters were reported to appear linked to parvovirus B19, influenza, CMV and Epstein-Barr virus. In a later analysis, HLA-associated TCR beta chains showed more clonal expansion and lower generation probabilities than non-associated chains that were equally common. The authors suggested that the approach could potentially be extended to other disease states and immunological phenotypes.

Library preparation was by the immunoSEQ multiplex PCR assay. A mixture of 60 forward primers for TCR Vbeta segments and 13 reverse primers for TCR Jbeta segments was used in the multiplex PCR. The CDR3 region of rearranged TCR beta genes was amplified from genomic DNA by a multiplex PCR assay. The amplified TCR beta libraries were sequenced on the Illumina HiSeq System as 87-base-pair reads. As for how the authors treated the data: In a later analysis, roughly 80 million unique TCR beta chains were counted across the approximately 640 repertoires, and about 10 million of these chains were shared by at least two donors. Raw reads were error-corrected and collapsed into unique sequences by a nearest-neighbor algorithm in which closely related sequences were merged to remove PCR and sequencing errors. CDR3 sequences were aligned to IMGT reference sequences to assign V, D and J gene segments. Each retained sequence needed at least a six-nucleotide match to both a V gene segment and a J gene segment. Rearrangements were classified as productive when the CDR3 lacked stop codons and remained in frame with V and J, and all other rearrangements were classified as non-productive. Following IMGT convention, CDR3 was defined as the stretch from the second conserved V-encoded cysteine up to the conserved J-encoded phenylalanine. Sequences without an unambiguous match to a single V gene segment were excluded from the earlier analysis of almost 600 of the donors. In an earlier analysis of 587 of the donors, a V segment was called functional when productive rearrangements were above 56.7%, and segregating when the standard deviation between donors exceeded 5%. To diagnose cytomegalovirus status from the catalog of TCR beta chain sequences, a statistical classification framework was built. In a later analysis, V and J genes were assigned by comparing TCR nucleotide sequences against IMGT/GENE-DB human TR gene sequences. Using the TCRdist pipeline, a later analysis assigned CDR3 sequences along with most-parsimonious VDJ recombination scenarios. In a later analysis, each TCR beta chain was defined by its CDR3 amino acid sequence together with its V-gene family, and reads without a unique V-gene family were excluded. A later analysis removed several hundred highly shared, low-generation-probability nucleotide sequences to deal with suspected cross-contamination and a sequencing artifact. In a later analysis, a clonal expansion index was calculated for each public chain from normalized within-repertoire ranks of inferred template counts. A later analysis computed generation probabilities with a VDJ recombination model fitted to out-of-frame rearrangements, and checked the results against IGoR. Hypergeometric tests were used in a later analysis to score TCR-TCR, TCR-HLA and TCR-CMV co-occurrence, with a repertoire-size bias correction applied to the TCR pairs. False discovery rates were estimated in a later analysis by permuting HLA or CMV assignments 20 times. A later analysis grouped co-occurring TCRs with DBSCAN, adding TCRdist sequence similarity when clustering within HLA-allele-positive subsets. Repertoires with fewer than 30,000 or more than 120,000 public chains were left out of co-occurrence clustering, as were five repertoires with anomalous nucleotide sharing. In its TCRdb copy, this immuneACCESS table keeps in-frame sequences only and misses some clones. Where compared with another copy, unresolved V genes explain less than half of these, and the others have no known cause. The V and J calls and clone size were taken over from that table, and D and trimming were inferred from the DNA. The sample table records about 140,000 clones; around 79% of these occur just once. 2.5% to 3% of the sample is in the top ten clones.

V loses 2 bases, J loses 3 bases, and the germline ends lie 8 bases apart. The germline V gene (reference sequence) specifies MNHEY as CDR1 and SMNVEV as CDR2. Taken from cysteine to phenylalanine, the CDR3 has 13 residues. The kept DNA is CDR3 alone, 39 bases in frame from the first base. The cohort consisted of fewer than 700 healthy bone marrow donors. All cohort members were sampled while nominally healthy, although unrecorded immune exposures were likely present. The donor tested CMV seronegative, placing the donor among the 350 to 400 seronegative members of the cohort. A peripheral blood sample was provided by each donor, and peripheral blood mononuclear cells were used for TCR beta sequencing. Genomic DNA was extracted from the blood cell samples with the Qiagen DNeasy Blood Extraction Kit. Turning to this clone: Which antigen it targets is not known. Base-call qualities are not available, and no considerably larger clone is one nucleotide away.

The sequence was collected from a male donor in good health and CMV-seronegative. The sample taken for sequencing was PBMCs. The receptor chain draws on TRBV27 and TRBJ2-7; the best D guess is TRBD1, with 5 bases matching. Here the CDR3 is given as CASSLLGHYEQYF. The nucleotide sequence reads TGTGCCAGCAGTTTACTTGGACACTACGAGCAGTACTTC.